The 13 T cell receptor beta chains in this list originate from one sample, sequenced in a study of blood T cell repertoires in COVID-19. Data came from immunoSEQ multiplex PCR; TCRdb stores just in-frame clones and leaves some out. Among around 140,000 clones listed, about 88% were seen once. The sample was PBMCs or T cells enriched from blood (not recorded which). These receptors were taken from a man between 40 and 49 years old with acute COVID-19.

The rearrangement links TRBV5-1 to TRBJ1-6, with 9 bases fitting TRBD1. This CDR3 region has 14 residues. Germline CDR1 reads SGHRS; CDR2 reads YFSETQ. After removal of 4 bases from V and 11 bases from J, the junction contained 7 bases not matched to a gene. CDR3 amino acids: CASSTGQGTTPLHF. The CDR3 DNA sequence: TGCGCCAGCAGCACCGGACAGGGGACAACACCCCTCCACTTT.

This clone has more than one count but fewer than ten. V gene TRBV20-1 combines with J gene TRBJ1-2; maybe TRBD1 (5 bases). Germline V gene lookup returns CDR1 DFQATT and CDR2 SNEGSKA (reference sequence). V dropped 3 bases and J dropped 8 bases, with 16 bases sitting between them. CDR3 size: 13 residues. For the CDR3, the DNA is TGCAGTGCTAGTAAAGCAGGGAATAGAGGCTACACCTTC. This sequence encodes CSASKAGNRGYTF.

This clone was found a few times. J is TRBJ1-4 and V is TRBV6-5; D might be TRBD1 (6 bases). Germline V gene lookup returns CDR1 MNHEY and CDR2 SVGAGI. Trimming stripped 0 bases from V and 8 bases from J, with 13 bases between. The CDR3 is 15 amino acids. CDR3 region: CASSYSRGFGEKLFF. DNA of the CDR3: TGTGCCAGCAGTTACTCGAGGGGGTTTGGGGAAAAACTGTTTTTT.

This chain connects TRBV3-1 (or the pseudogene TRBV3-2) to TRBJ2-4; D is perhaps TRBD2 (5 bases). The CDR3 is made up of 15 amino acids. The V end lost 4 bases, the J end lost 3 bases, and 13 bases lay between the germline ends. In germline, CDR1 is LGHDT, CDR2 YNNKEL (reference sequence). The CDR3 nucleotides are TGTGCCAGCAGCCCGAACCTAGCAATCAAAAACATTCAGTACTTC. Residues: CASSPNLAIKNIQYF.

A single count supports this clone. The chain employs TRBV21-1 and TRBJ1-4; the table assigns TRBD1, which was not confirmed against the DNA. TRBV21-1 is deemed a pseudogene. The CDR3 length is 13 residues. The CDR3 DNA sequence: TGTGCCGGATTACAGGGAGAAGGGGAAAAACTGTTTTTT. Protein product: CAGLQGEGEKLFF.

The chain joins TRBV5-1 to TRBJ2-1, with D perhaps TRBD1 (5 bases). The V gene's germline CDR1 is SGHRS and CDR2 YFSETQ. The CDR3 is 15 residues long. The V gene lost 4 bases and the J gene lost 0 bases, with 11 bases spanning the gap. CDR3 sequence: CASSIGHSSYNEQFF. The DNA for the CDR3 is TGCGCCAGCAGCATTGGACACAGCTCCTACAATGAGCAGTTCTTC. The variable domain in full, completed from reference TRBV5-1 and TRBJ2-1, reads KAGVTQTPRYLIKTRGQQVTLSCSPISGHRSVSWYQQTPGQGLQFLFEYFSETQRNKGNFPGRFSGRQFSNSRSEMNVSTLELGDSALYLCASSIGHSSYNEQFFGPGTRLTVL.

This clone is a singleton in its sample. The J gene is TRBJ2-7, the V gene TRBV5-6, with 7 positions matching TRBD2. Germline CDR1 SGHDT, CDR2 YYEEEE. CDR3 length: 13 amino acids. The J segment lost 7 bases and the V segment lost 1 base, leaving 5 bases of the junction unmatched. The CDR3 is CASSLRRGGEQYF. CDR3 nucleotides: TGTGCCAGCAGCTTGCGGAGGGGAGGGGAGCAGTACTTC.

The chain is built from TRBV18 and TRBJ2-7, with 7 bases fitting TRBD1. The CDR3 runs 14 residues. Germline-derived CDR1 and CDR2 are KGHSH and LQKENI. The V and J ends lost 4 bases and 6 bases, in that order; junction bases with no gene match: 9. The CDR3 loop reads CASSQTGLRGEQYF. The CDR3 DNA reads TGTGCCAGCTCACAGACAGGGTTAAGGGGCGAGCAGTACTTC. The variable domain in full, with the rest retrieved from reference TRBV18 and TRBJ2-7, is NAGVMQNPRHLVRRRGQEARLRCSPMKGHSHVYWYRQLPEEGLKFMVYLQKENIIDESGMPKERFSAEFPKEGPSILRIQQVVRGDSAAYFCASSQTGLRGEQYFGPGTRLTVT.

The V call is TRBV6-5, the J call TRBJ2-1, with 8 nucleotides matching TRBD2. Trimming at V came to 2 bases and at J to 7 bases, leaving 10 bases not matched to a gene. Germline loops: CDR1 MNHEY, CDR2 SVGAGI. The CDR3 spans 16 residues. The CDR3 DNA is TGTGCCAGCAGTTACGGGCGGCTAGCGGGTACAAATGAGCAGTTCTTC. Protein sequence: CASSYGRLAGTNEQFF.

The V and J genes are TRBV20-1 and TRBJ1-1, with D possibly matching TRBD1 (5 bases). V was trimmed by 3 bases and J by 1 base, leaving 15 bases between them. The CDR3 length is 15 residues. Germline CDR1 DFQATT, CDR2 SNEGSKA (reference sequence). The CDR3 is CSASIRGRANTEAFF. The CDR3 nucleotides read TGCAGTGCTAGTATACGAGGCAGGGCGAACACTGAAGCTTTCTTT.

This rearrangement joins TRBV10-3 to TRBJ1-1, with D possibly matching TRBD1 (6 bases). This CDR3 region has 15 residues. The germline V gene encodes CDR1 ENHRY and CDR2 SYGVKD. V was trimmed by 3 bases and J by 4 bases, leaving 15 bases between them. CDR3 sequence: CAISEGGGVGTEAFF. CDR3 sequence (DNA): TGTGCCATCAGTGAAGGGGGGGGCGTCGGCACTGAAGCTTTCTTT.

The CDR3 protein is CASSSQDTQYF. The CDR3 DNA reads TGTGCCAGCAGTTCCCAAGATACGCAGTATTTT. The chain has TRBV28 and TRBJ2-3; D is undetermined. CDR3 length: 11 residues. Germline CDR1 is MDHEN and CDR2 is SYDVKM. The V end was cut by 4 bases, the J end by 5 bases, with 4 bases between.

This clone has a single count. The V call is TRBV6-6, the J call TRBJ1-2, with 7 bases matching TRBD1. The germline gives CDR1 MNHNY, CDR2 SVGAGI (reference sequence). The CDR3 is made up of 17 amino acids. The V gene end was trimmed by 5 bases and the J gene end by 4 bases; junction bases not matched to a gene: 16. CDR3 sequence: CASSLKPPGQTIYGYTF. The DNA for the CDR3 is TGTGCCAGCAGTCTCAAGCCCCCGGGACAGACTATCTATGGCTACACCTTC.